One T cell receptor beta chain is described in this entry. Antigen unknown. Profiled with immunoSEQ multiplex PCR; TCRdb holds only in-frame clones, not every one. Seen here are 60,000 to 85,000 clones, roughly 95% observed once, and the top ten hold 4.5% to 5%. This sample was taken from a study of cytomegalovirus exposure and HLA in healthy donors. General study findings and limits: Some TCR beta chains (roughly 160 of them) were listed as cytomegalovirus-associated. Most TCR sequences showed up rarely, but some public TCRs showed up in many donors.

The sequencing sample was made of PBMCs. The receptor was derived from a woman between 18 and 29 years old in good health and CMV-seropositive.

As DNA, the CDR3 is TGTGCCAGCAGCTTATCCCCGGGTGGGACAGCGAATGAAAAACTGTTTTTT. Translated, it gives CASSLSPGGTANEKLFF. The J gene is TRBJ1-4, the V gene TRBV11-2; 7 nucleotides align to TRBD1. CDR1 is SGHAT and CDR2 is FQNNGV in the germline V gene. V dropped 2 bases and J dropped 5; count of bases not matched to a gene: 11. This CDR3 spans 17 amino acids.